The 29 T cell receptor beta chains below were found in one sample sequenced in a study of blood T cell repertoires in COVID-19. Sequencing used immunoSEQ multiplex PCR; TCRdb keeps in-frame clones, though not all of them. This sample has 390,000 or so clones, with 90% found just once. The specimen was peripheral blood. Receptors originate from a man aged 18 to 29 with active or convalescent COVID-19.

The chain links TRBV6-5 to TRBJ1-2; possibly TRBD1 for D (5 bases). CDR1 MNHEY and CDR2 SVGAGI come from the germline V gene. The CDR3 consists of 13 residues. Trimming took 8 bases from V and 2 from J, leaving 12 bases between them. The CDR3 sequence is CASGNRRNYGYTF. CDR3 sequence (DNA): TGTGCCAGCGGTAACAGGCGGAACTATGGCTACACCTTC.

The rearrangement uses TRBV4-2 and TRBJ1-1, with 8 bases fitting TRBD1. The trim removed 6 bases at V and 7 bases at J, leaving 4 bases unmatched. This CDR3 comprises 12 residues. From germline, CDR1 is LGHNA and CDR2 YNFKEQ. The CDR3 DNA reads TGTGCCAGCAGTCGACAGGGGTGTGAAGCTTTCTTT. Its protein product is CASSRQGCEAFF.

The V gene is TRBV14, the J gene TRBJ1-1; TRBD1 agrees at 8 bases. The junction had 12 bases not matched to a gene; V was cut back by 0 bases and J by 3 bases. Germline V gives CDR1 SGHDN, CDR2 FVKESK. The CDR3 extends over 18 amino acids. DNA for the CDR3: TGTGCCAGCAGCCAAGACAGGGGGCGAGGCCCAGGGGACACTGAAGCTTTCTTT. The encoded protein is CASSQDRGRGPGDTEAFF.

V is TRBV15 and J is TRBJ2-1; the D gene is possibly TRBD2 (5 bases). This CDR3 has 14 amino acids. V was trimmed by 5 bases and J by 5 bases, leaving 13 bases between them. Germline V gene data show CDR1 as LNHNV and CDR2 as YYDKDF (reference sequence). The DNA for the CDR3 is TGTGCCACCAGCGGACCCGGGAACAACAATGAGCAGTTCTTC. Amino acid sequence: CATSGPGNNNEQFF.

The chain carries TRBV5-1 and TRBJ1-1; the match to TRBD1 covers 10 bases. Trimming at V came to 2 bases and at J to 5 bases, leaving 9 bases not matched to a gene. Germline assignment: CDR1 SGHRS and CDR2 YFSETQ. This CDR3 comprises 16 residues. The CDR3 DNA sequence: TGCGCCAGCAGCTTTGCCGGGACAGGGGTAGGGACTGAAGCTTTCTTT. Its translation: CASSFAGTGVGTEAFF.

The CDR3 DNA sequence: TGCGCCAGCAGCCCTGGGACAGGCCAGCAGTACTTC. It codes for CASSPGTGQQYF. The chain uses TRBV5-1 and TRBJ2-7; 8 bases are shared with TRBD1. V was pared by 4 bases and J by 8 bases, with 5 bases of the junction left unmatched. Germline V gene sequence: CDR1 SGHRS, CDR2 YFSETQ. There are 12 residues in the CDR3.

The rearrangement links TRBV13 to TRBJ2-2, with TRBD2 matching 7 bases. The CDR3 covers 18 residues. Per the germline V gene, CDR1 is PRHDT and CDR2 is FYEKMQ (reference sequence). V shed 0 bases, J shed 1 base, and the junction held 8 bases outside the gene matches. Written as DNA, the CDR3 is TGTGCCAGCAGCTTAGGCCCGGGCGGGGGAGTGAACACCGGGGAGCTGTTTTTT. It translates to CASSLGPGGGVNTGELFF. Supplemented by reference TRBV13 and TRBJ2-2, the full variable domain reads AAGVIQSPRHLIKEKRETATLKCYPIPRHDTVYWYQQGPGQDPQFLISFYEKMQSDKGSIPDRFSAQQFSDYHSELNMSSLELGDSALYFCASSLGPGGGVNTGELFFGEGSRLTVL.

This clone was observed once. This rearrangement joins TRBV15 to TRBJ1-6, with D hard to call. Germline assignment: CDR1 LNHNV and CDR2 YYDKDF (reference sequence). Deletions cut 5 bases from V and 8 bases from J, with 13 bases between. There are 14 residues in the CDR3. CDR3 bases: TGTGCCACCAGCGCCATGGGCCCTTATTCACCCCTCCACTTT. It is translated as CATSAMGPYSPLHF.

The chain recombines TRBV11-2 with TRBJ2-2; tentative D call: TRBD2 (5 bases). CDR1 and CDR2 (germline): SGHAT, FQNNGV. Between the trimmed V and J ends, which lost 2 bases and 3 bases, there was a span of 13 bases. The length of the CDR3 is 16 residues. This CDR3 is CASSLTARAHTGELFF. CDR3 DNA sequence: TGTGCCAGCAGCTTAACCGCGAGGGCTCACACCGGGGAGCTGTTTTTT.

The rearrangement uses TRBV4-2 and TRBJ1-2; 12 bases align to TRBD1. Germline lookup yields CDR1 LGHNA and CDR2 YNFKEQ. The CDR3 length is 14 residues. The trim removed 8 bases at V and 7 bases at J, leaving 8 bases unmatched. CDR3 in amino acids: CASLGGQGAVGYTF. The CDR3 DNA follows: TGTGCCAGCCTCGGGGGACAGGGGGCAGTTGGCTACACCTTC.

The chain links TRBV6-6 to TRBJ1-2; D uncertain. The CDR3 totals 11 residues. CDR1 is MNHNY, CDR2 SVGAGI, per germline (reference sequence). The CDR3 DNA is TGTGCTACATATCAGGACTATGGCTACACCTTC. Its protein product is CATYQDYGYTF.

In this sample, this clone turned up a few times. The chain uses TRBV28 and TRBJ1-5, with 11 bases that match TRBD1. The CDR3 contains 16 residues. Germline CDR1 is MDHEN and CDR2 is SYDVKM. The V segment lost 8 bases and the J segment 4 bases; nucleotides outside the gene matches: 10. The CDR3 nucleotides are TGTGCCAGCGGAACAATCGGACAGGGGGCAAATCAGCCCCAGCATTTT. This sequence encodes CASGTIGQGANQPQHF.

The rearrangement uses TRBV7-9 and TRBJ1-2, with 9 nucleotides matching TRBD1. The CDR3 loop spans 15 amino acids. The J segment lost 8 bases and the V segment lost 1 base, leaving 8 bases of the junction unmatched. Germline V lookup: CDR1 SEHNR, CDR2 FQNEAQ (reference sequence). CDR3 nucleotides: TGTGCCAGCAGCTTAGTCCGGGACAGGGAGGACGGCTACACCTTC. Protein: CASSLVRDREDGYTF.

CDR3 sequence (DNA): TGTGCCAGCAGCTTGATCGGGGGGGCCTACAATGAGCAGTTCTTC. It encodes CASSLIGGAYNEQFF. The chain links TRBV7-2 to TRBJ2-1; 8 positions match TRBD2. Per the germline V gene, CDR1 is SGHTA and CDR2 is FQGNSA. The CDR3 length is 15 residues. With V trimmed by 3 bases and J by 2 bases, 3 bases remained unmatched.

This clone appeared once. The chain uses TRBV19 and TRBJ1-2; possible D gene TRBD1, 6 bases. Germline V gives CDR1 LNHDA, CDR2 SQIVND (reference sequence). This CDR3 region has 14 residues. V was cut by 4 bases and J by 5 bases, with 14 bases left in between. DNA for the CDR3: TGTGCCAGTAGTAAAAGGGACATGAGTTATGGCTACACCTTC. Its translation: CASSKRDMSYGYTF.

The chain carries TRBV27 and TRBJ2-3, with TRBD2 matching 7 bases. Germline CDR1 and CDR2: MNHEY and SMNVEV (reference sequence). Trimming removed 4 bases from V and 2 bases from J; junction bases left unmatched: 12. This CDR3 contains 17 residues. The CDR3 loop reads CASSSEGRGLHTDTQYF. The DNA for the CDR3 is TGTGCCAGCAGTTCGGAGGGGCGGGGACTACACACAGATACGCAGTATTTT.

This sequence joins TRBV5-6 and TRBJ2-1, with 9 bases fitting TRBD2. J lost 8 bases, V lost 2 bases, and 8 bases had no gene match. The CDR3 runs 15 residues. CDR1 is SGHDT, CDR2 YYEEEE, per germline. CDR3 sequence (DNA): TGTGCCAGCAGCTTCCCTAGCGGGAACCAGCATGAGCAGTTCTTC. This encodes CASSFPSGNQHEQFF.

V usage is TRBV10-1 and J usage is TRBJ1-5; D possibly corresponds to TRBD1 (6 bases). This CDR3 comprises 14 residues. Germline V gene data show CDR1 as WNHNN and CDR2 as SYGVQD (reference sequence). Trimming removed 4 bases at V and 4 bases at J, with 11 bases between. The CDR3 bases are TGCGCCAGCAGTGGAGTAACAGGGAATCAGCCCCAGCATTTT. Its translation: CASSGVTGNQPQHF.

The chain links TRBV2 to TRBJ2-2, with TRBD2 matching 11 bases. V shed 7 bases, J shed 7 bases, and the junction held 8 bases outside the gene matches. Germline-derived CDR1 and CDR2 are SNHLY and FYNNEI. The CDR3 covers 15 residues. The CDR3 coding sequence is TGTGCCAGCAAGCCCCTAGCGGGGGGCGTCGGGGAGCTGTTTTTT. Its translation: CASKPLAGGVGELFF.

CDR3 region: CASSLSYYEQYF. CDR3 DNA: TGTGCCAGCAGTTTGTCCTACTACGAGCAGTACTTC. J is TRBJ2-7 and V is TRBV12-3 or TRBV12-4; D is uncertain. This CDR3 comprises 12 residues. V shed 3 bases and J shed 3 bases, with 6 bases lying between them.

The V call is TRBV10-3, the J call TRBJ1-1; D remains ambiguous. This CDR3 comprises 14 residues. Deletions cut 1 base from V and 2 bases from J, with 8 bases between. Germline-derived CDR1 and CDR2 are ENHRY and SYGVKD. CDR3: CAISEFETNTEAFF. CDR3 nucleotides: TGTGCCATCAGTGAGTTCGAAACTAACACTGAAGCTTTCTTT.

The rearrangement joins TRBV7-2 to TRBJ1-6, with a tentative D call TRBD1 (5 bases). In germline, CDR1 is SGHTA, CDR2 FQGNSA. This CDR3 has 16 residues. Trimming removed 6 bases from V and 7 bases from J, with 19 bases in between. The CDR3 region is CASRGHGGARNSPLHF. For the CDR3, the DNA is TGTGCCAGCAGAGGACACGGAGGGGCGCGCAATTCACCCCTCCACTTT.

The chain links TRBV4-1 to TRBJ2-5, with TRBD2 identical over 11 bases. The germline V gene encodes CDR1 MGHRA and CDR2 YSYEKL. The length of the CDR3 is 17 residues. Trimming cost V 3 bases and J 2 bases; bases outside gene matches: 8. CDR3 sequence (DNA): TGCGCCAGCAGCCAGAGGGTCGGACTAGCGGGTCAAGAGACCCAGTACTTC. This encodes CASSQRVGLAGQETQYF.

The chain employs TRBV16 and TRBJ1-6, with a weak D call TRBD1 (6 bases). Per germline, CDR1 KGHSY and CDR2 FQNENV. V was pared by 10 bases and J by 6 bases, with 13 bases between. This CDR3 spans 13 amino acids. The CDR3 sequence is CATQRGRNSPLHF. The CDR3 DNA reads TGTGCCACCCAGCGGGGGCGTAATTCACCCCTCCACTTT.

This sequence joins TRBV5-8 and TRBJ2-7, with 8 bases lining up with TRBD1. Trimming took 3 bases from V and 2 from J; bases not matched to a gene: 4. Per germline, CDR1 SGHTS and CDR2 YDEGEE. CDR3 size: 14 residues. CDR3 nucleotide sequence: TGTGCCAGCAGCTCATACAGGGGGGCCTACGAGCAGTACTTC. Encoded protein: CASSSYRGAYEQYF.

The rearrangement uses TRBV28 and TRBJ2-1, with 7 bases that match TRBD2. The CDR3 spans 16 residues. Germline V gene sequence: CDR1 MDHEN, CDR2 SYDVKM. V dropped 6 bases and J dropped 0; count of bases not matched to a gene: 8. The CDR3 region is CASRASGTISYNEQFF. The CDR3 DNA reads TGTGCCAGCAGAGCTTCCGGGACTATCTCCTACAATGAGCAGTTCTTC.

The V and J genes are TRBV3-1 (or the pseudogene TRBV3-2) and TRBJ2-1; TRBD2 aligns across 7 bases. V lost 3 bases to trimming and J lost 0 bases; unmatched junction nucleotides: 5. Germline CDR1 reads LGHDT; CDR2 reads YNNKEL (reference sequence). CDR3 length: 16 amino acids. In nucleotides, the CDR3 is TGTGCCAGCAGCCATTCGGGAGGCAACTCCTACAATGAGCAGTTCTTC. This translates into CASSHSGGNSYNEQFF.

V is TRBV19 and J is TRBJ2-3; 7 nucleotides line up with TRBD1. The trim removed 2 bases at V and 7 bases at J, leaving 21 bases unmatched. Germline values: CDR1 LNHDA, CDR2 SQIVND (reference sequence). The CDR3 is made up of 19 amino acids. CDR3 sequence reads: CASSITEGTDRSGPYTQYF. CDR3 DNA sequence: TGTGCCAGTAGTATAACGGAAGGGACAGATAGGAGCGGACCATATACGCAGTATTTT.

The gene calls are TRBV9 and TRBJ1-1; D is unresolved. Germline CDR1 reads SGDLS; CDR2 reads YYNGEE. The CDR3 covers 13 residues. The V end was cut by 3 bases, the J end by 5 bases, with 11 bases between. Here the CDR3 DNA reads TGTGCCAGCAGCGCCCCCCGGGAGACTGAAGCTTTCTTT. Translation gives CASSAPRETEAFF.